This paragraph reports one T cell receptor (beta chain). In this sample, this clone turned up a few times. What antigen it recognizes has not been identified. No clone much larger than this one lies a single base away; base qualities are absent. This record belongs to a study of blood T cell repertoires in COVID-19 (dated by TCRdb to 2020 to 2022). For the study in its entirety: The collaborator samples originated in the United States, Italy and Spain and spanned the acute and convalescent phases of COVID-19. The prospective study material was composed of cDNA or gDNA derived from T cells, B-cell-depleted T cells, or PBMCs. The sample metadata nearly always contained a de-identified subject ID, COVID-19 status, age in years and sex. Where HLA class I and class II types were available, the types were taken from metadata supplied by the sample provider, not from assay-based typing. Deeply sampled blood TCRbeta repertoires from subjects exposed to, actively infected with, or recovered from COVID-19 were included in the dataset. The samples were drawn from two sources: the first 160 participants of the ongoing ImmuneRACE study, and about 1,300 subjects contributed by 6 global collaborators. A freely available public database, intended as a resource for researchers studying the immune response to SARS-CoV-2, is where the repertoires were released.

Each collaborating institution followed its own protocols to collect whole blood in K2EDTA tubes. For TCRbeta analysis, collaborators shipped samples as frozen whole blood, isolated PBMCs, or DNA extracted from either of those sample types. TCRbeta CDR3 regions were amplified from genomic DNA using the immunoSEQ Assay, a bias-controlled multiplex PCR. On the study's bioinformatics: Within the assay, amplification of reference gene primers was used to estimate how many nucleated cells each sample contained. To quantify the absolute abundance of each unique TCRbeta CDR3 rearrangement, sequence reads were collapsed and filtered. For each sample, productive Simpson clonality was calculated as the square root of Simpson's diversity index across productive rearrangements. TCRdb stores this immuneACCESS table with in-frame sequences only. Part of the clones is absent; in the studies checked, under half of the shortfall reflects unresolved V genes, and no reason is known for the rest. The V and J calls and clone size were taken over from that table, and D and trimming were inferred from the DNA. The sample yields about 190,000 clones; nearly 90% were counted once. Of the sample, under 25% falls within the top ten clones.

General study outcomes and caveats: The quantity of clinical and demographic metadata differed by source and by participant and was supplied without curation.

What was sequenced was peripheral blood. This clonotype was obtained from a man between 60 and 75 years old with active or convalescent COVID-19.

For the CDR3, the sequence is CASSDSGQGASNEKLFF. At the DNA level, the sequence is TGTGCCAGCAGTGACTCGGGACAGGGGGCGTCTAATGAAAAACTGTTTTTT. The chain joins TRBV25-1 to TRBJ1-4; TRBD1 lines up with 12 middle nucleotides. As encoded in the germline V gene, CDR1 is MGHDK while CDR2 is SYGVNS. The germline V and J ends show losses of 3 bases and 3 bases respectively, and no gene match explains 5 bases of the junction. Measured from the cysteine to the phenylalanine, the CDR3 is 17 residues long. The CDR3 DNA has 51 bases and is translated from base 1.